Shown below are 27 T cell receptor beta chains from a single sample sequenced in a study of OX40 agonist ivuxolimab in advanced cancers. Sequencing used immunoSEQ multiplex PCR; TCRdb keeps in-frame clones, though not all of them. The sample has tens of thousands of clones; about 80% are singletons. The specimen was CD4+ or CD8+ T cells sorted from blood, collected in a trial of the OX40 agonist ivuxolimab. The receptors were gathered from an adult with an advanced solid tumor such as melanoma, head and neck, liver or kidney cancer.

This clone was counted a few times. V usage is TRBV7-2 and J usage is TRBJ2-5, with D tentatively TRBD2 (5 bases). Germline V lookup: CDR1 SGHTA, CDR2 FQGNSA. Deletions cut 3 bases from V and 5 bases from J, with 19 bases between. This CDR3 region has 16 residues. CDR3 DNA sequence: TGTGCCAGCAGCTTGAGCGGCCGCCTGGTCGGGGAGACCCAGTACTTC. Amino acid sequence: CASSLSGRLVGETQYF.

This clone showed up just a few times. This rearrangement joins TRBV19 to TRBJ2-7, with 11 bases that match TRBD1. The germline V gene encodes CDR1 LNHDA and CDR2 SQIVND (reference sequence). Germline trimming cut 6 bases from V and 5 bases from J; bases unmatched to any gene: 6. This CDR3 is 14 amino acids long. The DNA of the CDR3 is TGTGCCAGTAGAAGGACAGGGGGCCGGGACGAGCAGTACTTC. Its protein is CASRRTGGRDEQYF.

The rearrangement links TRBV7-3 to TRBJ2-2; D gene ambiguous. CDR1 is SGHTA, CDR2 FQGTGA, per germline. This CDR3 has 12 amino acids. V lost 5 bases and J lost 4, with 5 bases in between. CDR3 region: CASSHSTGELFF. In DNA form, the CDR3 reads TGTGCCAGCAGCCACAGCACCGGGGAGCTGTTTTTT. Combining the CDR3 with reference TRBV7-3 and TRBJ2-2 gives the whole variable domain GAGVSQTPSNKVTEKGKYVELRCDPISGHTALYWYRQSLGQGPEFLIYFQGTGAADDSGLPNDRFFAVRPEGSVSTLKIQRTERGDSAVYLCASSHSTGELFFGEGSRLTVL.

The table lists this clone with a few counts. The chain carries TRBV28 and TRBJ2-7; 9 bases align to TRBD1. The ends lost 3 bases at V and 3 bases at J; junction bases unmatched: 9. The germline gives CDR1 MDHEN, CDR2 SYDVKM. The CDR3 sequence is 16 residues long. The CDR3 sequence is CASSLGDRAVNYEQYV. The CDR3 region has the DNA TGTGCCAGCAGTTTGGGGGACAGGGCAGTAAACTACGAGCAGTACGTC.

This chain joins TRBV28 and TRBJ2-1; D tentatively fits TRBD1 or TRBD2 (5 bases each). The V end lost 2 bases, the J end lost 4 bases, and 21 bases lay between the germline ends. CDR1 is MDHEN, CDR2 SYDVKM, per germline. This CDR3 region has 18 residues. Here the CDR3 DNA reads TGTGCCAGCAGTTTACCTCATCTTCGCCGGGACCTATACAATGAGCAGTTCTTC. Its protein is CASSLPHLRRDLYNEQFF.

The rearrangement uses TRBV28 and TRBJ1-1, with D unclear. V lost 5 bases, J lost 4 bases, and 11 bases lay in between. This CDR3 comprises 13 residues. Germline CDR1 is MDHEN and CDR2 is SYDVKM. CDR3 coding DNA: TGTGCCAGCAGTCCCCTGTGGGGCACTGAAGCTTTCTTT. Its protein product is CASSPLWGTEAFF.

V gene TRBV27 combines with J gene TRBJ2-7, with 8 bases that match TRBD1. Germline V gene lookup returns CDR1 MNHEY and CDR2 SMNVEV (reference sequence). V gave up 6 bases and J gave up 4 bases; unmatched junction bases: 8. The CDR3 sequence is 14 residues long. Here the CDR3 reads CASSHPHRGYEQYV. DNA for the CDR3: TGTGCCAGCAGCCACCCTCACAGGGGGTACGAGCAGTACGTC.

This clone was detected only once. The V call is TRBV14, the J call TRBJ1-1; TRBD1 aligns across 8 bases. The CDR3 has 18 residues. The trim removed 2 bases at V and 3 bases at J, leaving 14 bases unmatched. CDR1 is SGHDN and CDR2 is FVKESK in the germline V gene. The CDR3 coding sequence is TGTGCCAGCAGCCAACTGGGGGTATCCGTACAGGGGGACACTGAAGCTTTCTTT. It encodes CASSQLGVSVQGDTEAFF.

The rearrangement uses TRBV28 and TRBJ1-1; D gene ambiguous. The CDR3 totals 11 residues. V gave up 5 bases and J gave up 5 bases, with 6 bases separating them. Germline CDR1 is MDHEN and CDR2 is SYDVKM. The CDR3 here is CASSRLTEAFF. DNA for the CDR3: TGTGCCAGCAGTAGATTGACTGAAGCTTTCTTT.

The CDR3 sequence: CASREGTSGSSYEQYF. The CDR3 region has the DNA TGTGCCAGCAGAGAGGGCACTAGCGGGAGCTCCTACGAGCAGTACTTC. The chain joins TRBV11-2 to TRBJ2-7, with 11 bases matching TRBD2. V gave up 6 bases and J gave up 0 bases; unmatched junction bases: 7. The CDR3 has 16 residues. Germline V CDR1 and CDR2: SGHAT, FQNNGV.

The CDR3 spells CASSLGALRDTQYF. DNA of the CDR3: TGTGCCAGCAGTTTAGGCGCCTTACGGGATACGCAGTATTTT. This chain links TRBV27 with TRBJ2-3; no clear D. Trimming pared 2 bases from V and 6 bases from J, leaving 12 bases between. This CDR3 spans 14 amino acids. Germline CDR1 and CDR2: MNHEY and SMNVEV (reference sequence).

This chain connects TRBV11-2 to TRBJ1-1; no clear D. Germline V lookup: CDR1 SGHAT, CDR2 FQNNGV. The length of the CDR3 is 15 residues. The germline V and J ends were trimmed by 0 bases and 1 base, with 9 bases remaining between them. CDR3: CASSLDSYRNTEAFF. The CDR3 coding sequence is TGTGCCAGCAGCTTAGATTCGTACAGGAACACTGAAGCTTTCTTT.

In its sample, this clone was seen once. The CDR3 DNA follows: TGTGCCAGCAGCCCCGGTACGTTAGCGAACACCGGGGAGCTGTTTTTT. It yields the protein CASSPGTLANTGELFF. The chain recombines TRBV5-8 with TRBJ2-2; no clear D gene. V was shortened by 4 bases and J by 0 bases, with 13 bases between the two germline ends. Germline values: CDR1 SGHTS, CDR2 YDEGEE. This CDR3 region has 16 residues.

The V gene is TRBV11-2, the J gene TRBJ2-5; a possible D gene is TRBD2 (5 bases). This CDR3 has 14 residues. Trimming left V 5 bases short and J 7 bases short, with 17 bases between. CDR1 is SGHAT and CDR2 is FQNNGV in the germline V gene. CDR3 amino acids: CASSPARGGGTQYF. CDR3 sequence (DNA): TGTGCCAGCAGCCCAGCACGGGGTGGTGGGACCCAGTACTTC.

The genes are TRBV7-2 and TRBJ2-6; D ambiguous. Germline assignment: CDR1 SGHTA and CDR2 FQGNSA. The ends were cut back, 1 base at V and 0 bases at J, with 4 bases in the middle. This CDR3 region has 15 residues. The CDR3 DNA follows: TGTGCCAGCAGCTTAGGGTTCTCTGGGGCCAACGTCCTGACTTTC. Translating it yields CASSLGFSGANVLTF. Complete variable domain (other parts from reference TRBV7-2 and TRBJ2-6): GAGVSQSPSNKVTEKGKDVELRCDPISGHTALYWYRQSLGQGLEFLIYFQGNSAPDKSGLPSDRFSAERTGGSVSTLTIQRTQQEDSAVYLCASSLGFSGANVLTFGAGSRLTVL.

This chain joins TRBV7-2 and TRBJ2-2; TRBD1 matches 11 bases. Germline loops: CDR1 SGHTA, CDR2 FQGNSA. V was clipped by 2 bases and J by 4 bases; unmatched bases: 3. The CDR3 is 16 residues long. CDR3 in DNA: TGTGCCAGCAGCTTAATCGGGACAGGGGGCACCGGGGAGCTGTTTTTT. Translating it yields CASSLIGTGGTGELFF. The variable domain in full, completed from reference TRBV7-2 and TRBJ2-2, reads GAGVSQSPSNKVTEKGKDVELRCDPISGHTALYWYRQSLGQGLEFLIYFQGNSAPDKSGLPSDRFSAERTGGSVSTLTIQRTQQEDSAVYLCASSLIGTGGTGELFFGEGSRLTVL.

Points on this clone: Other DNA sequences from this sample encode an identical CDR3 as well. V usage is TRBV6-5 and J usage is TRBJ1-2, with no clear D. Germline V lookup: CDR1 MNHEY, CDR2 SVGAGI. The CDR3 is 12 amino acids. V lost 0 bases and J lost 7, with 6 bases in between. The CDR3 here is CASSYSEGGYTF. The CDR3 DNA reads as TGTGCCAGCAGTTACTCTGAGGGTGGCTACACCTTC.

This clone was counted a few times. The genes are TRBV4-3 and TRBJ1-1, with 8 bases fitting TRBD1. The CDR3 has 18 residues. Germline values: CDR1 LGHNA, CDR2 YSLEER. The J segment lost 0 bases and the V segment lost 0 bases, leaving 9 bases of the junction unmatched. In DNA form, the CDR3 reads TGCGCCAGCAGCCAAGATTCCCGGACAGGGACTATGAACACTGAAGCTTTCTTT. Amino acids: CASSQDSRTGTMNTEAFF.

The chain links TRBV7-9 to TRBJ2-7; D unclear. V was clipped by 5 bases and J by 4 bases, with 6 bases between them. Germline V CDR1 and CDR2: SEHNR, FQNEAQ (reference sequence). The CDR3 length is 11 residues. CDR3 loop: CASSDSYEQYV. Here the CDR3 DNA reads TGTGCCAGCAGCGACTCGTACGAGCAGTACGTC.

V gene TRBV28 combines with J gene TRBJ2-2, with D unclear. V lost 9 bases to trimming and J lost 6 bases, with 20 bases between them. The CDR3 consists of 15 residues. Germline CDR1 and CDR2: MDHEN and SYDVKM. CDR3 residues: CASSFGSYRAGELFF. CDR3 DNA: TGTGCCAGTTCTTTTGGGTCGTACCGCGCCGGGGAGCTGTTTTTT.

This clone has only one observation. The chain uses TRBV5-1 and TRBJ2-5, with D uncertain. This CDR3 region has 14 residues. The V gene's germline CDR1 is SGHRS and CDR2 YFSETQ. Trimming left V 2 bases short and J 2 bases short, with 10 bases between. CDR3 sequence reads: CASSLWSKQETQYF. The CDR3 bases are TGCGCCAGCAGCTTATGGAGCAAACAAGAGACCCAGTACTTC.

This clone has more than one count but fewer than ten. The chain links TRBV6-5 to TRBJ2-2; TRBD2 aligns across 13 bases. Germline CDR1 reads MNHEY; CDR2 reads SVGAGI. V lost 2 bases to trimming and J lost 4 bases; unmatched junction nucleotides: 1. CDR3 size: 16 residues. CDR3 amino acids: CASSYRTSGSTGELFF. DNA for the CDR3: TGTGCCAGCAGTTACCGGACTAGCGGGAGCACCGGGGAGCTGTTTTTT.

The chain couples TRBV21-1 to TRBJ2-7; TRBD2, as called in the table, went unchecked against the DNA. TRBV21-1 is described as a pseudogene. This CDR3 is built from 12 residues. CDR3 nucleotide sequence: TGTGCCAGCTCCCCCCTGACTGGGGAGCAGTACGTC. Its protein is CASSPLTGEQYV.

This chain connects TRBV5-1 to TRBJ2-3, with D perhaps TRBD1 or TRBD2 (5 bases each). The V end lost 5 bases, the J end lost 1 base, and 11 bases lay between the germline ends. The germline CDR1 and CDR2 sequences are SGHRS and YFSETQ. The CDR3 totals 14 residues. The CDR3 bases are TGCGCCAGCAGTAGGGACCAAGGCACAGATACGCAGTATTTT. It yields the protein CASSRDQGTDTQYF.

V is TRBV28 and J is TRBJ1-1, with 9 positions matching TRBD1. Per the germline V gene, CDR1 is MDHEN and CDR2 is SYDVKM. The CDR3 has 15 amino acids. The V and J ends lost 4 bases and 4 bases, in that order; junction bases with no gene match: 7. The CDR3 region has the DNA TGTGCCAGCAGTTCCCTCGGACAGGGGAGCACTGAAGCTTTCTTT. Protein sequence: CASSSLGQGSTEAFF.

This clone was seen just once. The J gene is TRBJ1-2, the V gene TRBV7-2; D remains unclear. CDR1 and CDR2 from the germline V gene are SGHTA and FQGNSA. Trimming cost V 6 bases and J 8 bases, with 22 bases left between them. CDR3 length equals 15 residues. CDR3 DNA: TGTGCCAGCAGTCTGGCAGGTGACCCCCGGAAGGGCTACACCTTC. The encoded protein is CASSLAGDPRKGYTF.

V is TRBV9 and J is TRBJ2-1; D is possibly TRBD2 (5 bases). In germline, CDR1 is SGDLS, CDR2 YYNGEE. The CDR3 spans 15 residues. Trimming took 0 bases from V and 3 from J, leaving 10 bases between them. The CDR3 region is CASSVGGERYNEQFF. The CDR3 DNA is TGTGCCAGCAGCGTAGGGGGAGAGCGCTACAATGAGCAGTTCTTC. Full variable domain (missing parts from reference TRBV9 and TRBJ2-1): DSGVTQTPKHLITATGQRVTLRCSPRSGDLSVYWYQQSLDQGLQFLIQYYNGEERAKGNILERFSAQQFPDLHSELNLSSLELGDSALYFCASSVGGERYNEQFFGPGTRLTVL.